Below are 32 T cell receptor beta chains sequenced from a single sample in a study of cytomegalovirus exposure and HLA in healthy donors. Primers for the PCR totalled 60 Vbeta and 13 Jbeta. TCRdb's table, derived via immunoSEQ multiplex PCR, lists solely in-frame clones and lacks some. This table holds roughly 80,000 clones, about two thirds found once. The sample consisted of PBMCs. The origin of the receptors is a woman aged 50 to 65 in good health and CMV-seropositive.

This clone was seen a handful of times. This rearrangement joins TRBV5-1 to TRBJ2-7; D perhaps matches TRBD2 (5 bases). V lost 5 bases and J 0 bases, leaving 12 bases between the germline ends. The CDR3 runs 14 residues. Germline V gene sequence: CDR1 SGHRS, CDR2 YFSETQ. The CDR3 loop reads CASSADYYSYEQYF. The CDR3 DNA reads TGCGCCAGCAGTGCAGACTACTACTCCTACGAGCAGTACTTC.

The chain joins TRBV6-4 to TRBJ2-7; 7 bases map to TRBD1. The germline CDR1 and CDR2 sequences are MRHNA and SNTAGT. The V gene end was trimmed by 7 bases and the J gene end by 6 bases; junction bases not matched to a gene: 21. This CDR3 comprises 17 residues. The CDR3 here is CASTPSPPTQGDAEQYV. The DNA of the CDR3 is TGTGCCAGCACACCCTCCCCACCCACCCAGGGGGATGCCGAGCAGTACGTC.

The chain has TRBV6-5 and TRBJ2-2, with TRBD2 matching 8 bases. The CDR3 consists of 14 residues. V lost 6 bases and J lost 7; bases outside the gene matches: 7. Germline lookup yields CDR1 MNHEY and CDR2 SVGAGI. Here the CDR3 DNA reads TGTGCCAGCAGCGACGGAGCGGGGGTCGGGGAGCTGTTTTTT. As protein: CASSDGAGVGELFF.

V usage is TRBV5-4 and J usage is TRBJ2-5, with D unclear. The CDR3 totals 15 residues. Trimming left V 4 bases short and J 1 base short, with 14 bases between. Germline assignment: CDR1 SGHNT and CDR2 YYREEE (reference sequence). CDR3 coding DNA: TGTGCCAGCAGCCCGGAGAGGCTATCCCAAGAGACCCAGTACTTC. Its translation: CASSPERLSQETQYF.

The CDR3 DNA reads as TGTGCCAGCAGTTTATGGCGAGGGGGCGAATTCACAGATACGCAGTATTTT. Protein: CASSLWRGGEFTDTQYF. The chain has TRBV28 and TRBJ2-3; the match to TRBD1 covers 7 bases. CDR1 and CDR2 (germline): MDHEN, SYDVKM. The V and J ends lost 0 bases and 2 bases, in that order; junction bases with no gene match: 8. The CDR3 totals 17 residues.

V usage is TRBV7-3 and J usage is TRBJ2-3, with 8 bases lining up with TRBD2. The CDR3 contains 16 residues. J was trimmed by 6 bases and V by 3 bases; bases with no gene match: 11. Germline values: CDR1 SGHTA, CDR2 FQGTGA. CDR3 coding DNA: TGTGCCAGCAGCTTCGGGGGGGATGCTGGGGTGGATACGCAGTATTTT. Protein product: CASSFGGDAGVDTQYF.

This clone has a single count. This is likely a read error, given that the CDR3 carries no conserved phenylalanine or tryptophan at its end. The J gene is TRBJ1-4, the V gene TRBV7-9; 9 positions match TRBD1. This CDR3 is built from 14 residues. From germline, CDR1 is SEHNR and CDR2 FQNEAQ (reference sequence). The V gene end was trimmed by 5 bases and the J gene end by 3 bases; junction bases not matched to a gene: 1. The CDR3 sequence: CASSNRGPNEKLFS. CDR3 in DNA: TGTGCCAGCAGCAACAGGGGGCCTAATGAAAAACTGTTTTCT.

In this sample, this clone turned up a few times. The rearrangement uses TRBV5-6 and TRBJ1-1, with D possibly being TRBD1 (6 bases). Looked up from germline, CDR1 is SGHDT and CDR2 is YYEEEE. The CDR3 extends over 16 amino acids. The ends were cut back, 4 bases at V and 3 bases at J, with 19 bases in the middle. The CDR3 coding sequence is TGTGCCAGCAGCCTGGTCACAGGGCATCGGGACACTGAAGCTTTCTTT. It is translated as CASSLVTGHRDTEAFF. Full variable domain (missing parts from reference TRBV5-6 and TRBJ1-1): DAGVTQSPTHLIKTRGQQVTLRCSPKSGHDTVSWYQQALGQGPQFIFQYYEEEERQRGNFPDRFSGHQFPNYSSELNVNALLLGDSALYLCASSLVTGHRDTEAFFGQGTRLTVV.

This clone was recorded a few times. CDR3 sequence: CASNEPRGQANEKLFF. CDR3 nucleotides: TGTGCCAGTAATGAACCTAGGGGACAGGCGAATGAAAAACTGTTTTTT. The V gene is TRBV19, the J gene TRBJ1-4, with TRBD1 identical over 8 bases. The CDR3 runs to 16 residues. Germline CDR1 reads LNHDA; CDR2 reads SQIVND (reference sequence). Trimming removed 7 bases from V and 5 bases from J; junction bases left unmatched: 12. Filled out from reference TRBV19 and TRBJ1-4, the complete variable domain reads DGGITQSPKYLFRKEGQNVTLSCEQNLNHDAMYWYRQDPGQGLRLIYYSQIVNDFQKGDIAEGYSVSREKKESFPLTVTSAQKNPTAFYLCASNEPRGQANEKLFFGSGTQLSVL.

The J gene is TRBJ2-1, the V gene TRBV2, with 12 bases lining up with TRBD2. Germline lookup yields CDR1 SNHLY and CDR2 FYNNEI. The V gene end was trimmed by 3 bases and the J gene end by 2 bases; junction bases not matched to a gene: 8. The CDR3 loop spans 18 amino acids. The CDR3 DNA is TGTGCCAGCAGTGATATCGGACTAGCGGGGACCCCCTACAATGAGCAGTTCTTC. Its translation is CASSDIGLAGTPYNEQFF.

DNA for the CDR3: TGTGCCACCAGCAGAGTGACGCCGGGACGGGACTTCTATGGCTACACCTTC. Its translation is CATSRVTPGRDFYGYTF. The V gene is TRBV15, the J gene TRBJ1-2; a possible D gene is TRBD1 (5 bases). The CDR3 is made up of 17 amino acids. Trimming took 1 base from V and 4 from J, leaving 19 bases between them. Germline V gene sequence: CDR1 LNHNV, CDR2 YYDKDF (reference sequence).

The rearrangement links TRBV19 to TRBJ1-1; no firm D call. Germline V gene sequence: CDR1 LNHDA, CDR2 SQIVND (reference sequence). Trimming shortened V by 3 bases and J by 5 bases, and 10 bases separated the two germline ends. The length of the CDR3 is 13 residues. CDR3 bases: TGTGCCAGTAGTATTACTGGTCGTACTGAAGCTTTCTTT. This encodes CASSITGRTEAFF.

This chain connects TRBV5-1 to TRBJ2-5, with 8 bases matching TRBD1. Germline trimming cut 7 bases from V and 4 bases from J; bases unmatched to any gene: 9. Germline CDR1 SGHRS, CDR2 YFSETQ. The CDR3 is 14 residues long. The CDR3 DNA sequence: TGCGCCAGCGCAAAAGGGACAGGAAGAGAGACCCAGTACTTC. It translates to CASAKGTGRETQYF. The complete variable domain, with remaining parts taken from reference TRBV5-1 and TRBJ2-5, reads KAGVTQTPRYLIKTRGQQVTLSCSPISGHRSVSWYQQTPGQGLQFLFEYFSETQRNKGNFPGRFSGRQFSNSRSEMNVSTLELGDSALYLCASAKGTGRETQYFGPGTRLLVL.

V gene TRBV9 combines with J gene TRBJ1-6, with a possible D match to TRBD1 (6 bases). This CDR3 region has 14 residues. The V end was cut by 2 bases, the J end by 13 bases, with 16 bases between. The V gene's germline CDR1 is SGDLS and CDR2 YYNGEE. CDR3: CASSVGQGPGPLHF. Written as DNA, the CDR3 is TGTGCCAGCAGCGTTGGGCAGGGGCCCGGCCCCCTCCACTTT.

This chain uses TRBV5-1 with TRBJ2-1, with no clear D. This CDR3 contains 15 residues. The germline V and J ends were trimmed by 1 base and 0 bases, with 8 bases remaining between them. Looked up from germline, CDR1 is SGHRS and CDR2 is YFSETQ. CDR3 DNA: TGCGCCAGCAGCTTGACAGCCGTCTCCTACAATGAGCAGTTCTTC. This sequence encodes CASSLTAVSYNEQFF.

About this clone: A read error may produce the germline difference seen at one junction end. The chain links TRBV27 to TRBJ1-2; 7 nucleotides match TRBD1. Looked up from germline, CDR1 is MNHEY and CDR2 is SMNVEV (reference sequence). CDR3 length equals 13 residues. CDR3 loop: CASSSDRAYGCTF. CDR3 nucleotide sequence: TGTGCCAGCAGTTCCGACAGGGCCTATGGCTGCACCTTC.

This chain uses TRBV2 with TRBJ1-4; 7 positions match TRBD1. The CDR3 extends over 15 amino acids. With V trimmed by 6 bases and J by 8 bases, 12 bases remained unmatched. Germline V gene sequence: CDR1 SNHLY, CDR2 FYNNEI. The CDR3 region has the DNA TGTGCCAGCAGCGACACCGACAGGGTGGGAGAAAAACTGTTTTTT. The encoded protein is CASSDTDRVGEKLFF.

The chain couples TRBV19 to TRBJ2-1, with 7 positions matching TRBD1. Germline CDR1 is LNHDA and CDR2 is SQIVND (reference sequence). Losses at the gene ends were 5 bases for V and 0 bases for J; bases not matched to a gene: 10. The CDR3 runs 17 residues. CDR3 residues: CASSPWGQTSSYNEQFF. For the CDR3, the DNA is TGTGCCAGTAGTCCATGGGGACAGACAAGCTCCTACAATGAGCAGTTCTTC.

This chain joins TRBV6-5 and TRBJ1-2; the D gene is possibly TRBD1 (5 bases). The CDR3 covers 14 residues. The V gene's germline CDR1 is MNHEY and CDR2 SVGAGI. V was pared by 6 bases and J by 6 bases, with 17 bases between. The chain's CDR3 is CASSRTRQGNGYTF. The CDR3 bases are TGTGCCAGCAGCCGCACGCGTCAGGGAAATGGCTACACCTTC.

V usage is TRBV6-5 and J usage is TRBJ2-1, with TRBD2 as a possible D gene (6 bases). Germline CDR1 is MNHEY and CDR2 is SVGAGI. The CDR3 is made up of 10 amino acids. The ends were cut back, 7 bases at V and 15 bases at J, with 13 bases in the middle. The CDR3 loop is CASKRLGPFF. DNA of the CDR3: TGTGCCAGCAAAAGACTAGGGCCGTTCTTC.

The chain is built from TRBV7-9 and TRBJ1-4; 10 bases map to TRBD1. Germline trimming cut 6 bases from V and 5 bases from J; bases unmatched to any gene: 6. Germline CDR1 and CDR2: SEHNR and FQNEAQ (reference sequence). CDR3 length: 15 residues. The CDR3 reads CASRGRDRGNEKLFF. The CDR3 DNA sequence: TGTGCCAGCAGGGGCCGGGACAGGGGAAATGAAAAACTGTTTTTT. Supplemented by reference TRBV7-9 and TRBJ1-4, the full variable domain reads DTGVSQNPRHKITKRGQNVTFRCDPISEHNRLYWYRQTLGQGPEFLTYFQNEAQLEKSRLLSDRFSAERPKGSFSTLEIQRTEQGDSAMYLCASRGRDRGNEKLFFGSGTQLSVL.

J is TRBJ2-5 and V is TRBV7-9; D remains unclear. CDR1 is SEHNR and CDR2 is FQNEAQ in the germline V gene (reference sequence). V shed 1 base and J shed 5 bases, with 8 bases lying between them. The CDR3 extends over 13 amino acids. DNA for the CDR3: TGTGCCAGCAGCTTAGATTCCGGGGAGACCCAGTACTTC. Encoded protein: CASSLDSGETQYF.

This clone was counted only a few times. This chain joins TRBV5-4 and TRBJ1-5; D might be TRBD1 (6 bases). Trimming took off 4 bases at V and 2 bases at J, with 19 bases between the two ends. The length of the CDR3 is 17 residues. Germline V CDR1 and CDR2: SGHNT, YYREEE (reference sequence). The CDR3, as DNA: TGTGCCAGCAGCCAAAGACACCAGGGGTTGGGCAATCAGCCCCAGCATTTT. It encodes CASSQRHQGLGNQPQHF.

The rearrangement links TRBV7-2 to TRBJ2-1; no reliable D call. The V gene's germline CDR1 is SGHTA and CDR2 FQGNSA. V lost 3 bases and J lost 5, with 8 bases in between. The CDR3 has 13 residues. CDR3 sequence reads: CASSFSRDNEQFF. The CDR3 DNA follows: TGTGCCAGCAGCTTCTCAAGAGACAATGAGCAGTTCTTC.

This clone was detected only a few times. The chain uses TRBV5-1 and TRBJ2-1; the D is unclear. This CDR3 spans 15 amino acids. CDR1 and CDR2 (germline): SGHRS, YFSETQ. V shed 0 bases and J shed 8 bases, with 15 bases lying between them. CDR3 amino acids: CASSLARRLEDEQFF. CDR3 nucleotides: TGCGCCAGCAGCTTGGCCCGTCGCCTAGAAGATGAGCAGTTCTTC.

V and J are TRBV4-1 and TRBJ1-3; D not certain. From germline, CDR1 is MGHRA and CDR2 YSYEKL. Trimming removed 1 base from V and 0 bases from J, with 10 bases in between. The CDR3 sequence is 16 residues long. This chain's CDR3 is CASSQVVGDSGNTIYF. For the CDR3, the DNA is TGCGCCAGCAGCCAAGTGGTGGGCGACTCTGGAAACACCATATATTTT.

The chain recombines TRBV6-5 with TRBJ2-1; possible D gene TRBD2, 6 bases. The V gene lost 2 bases and the J gene lost 4 bases, with 15 bases spanning the gap. CDR3 length: 16 amino acids. Germline V CDR1 and CDR2: MNHEY, SVGAGI. The CDR3 DNA reads as TGTGCCAGCAGTTACGGAGGGGCCCAACCGTACAATGAGCAGTTCTTC. This gives the protein CASSYGGAQPYNEQFF.

The chain combines TRBV4-1 with TRBJ1-2, with 11 bases matching TRBD1. This CDR3 region has 17 residues. V trimming: 0 bases; J trimming: 6 bases; junction bases outside the gene matches: 9. The V gene's germline CDR1 is MGHRA and CDR2 YSYEKL. The CDR3 region has the DNA TGCGCCAGCAGCCAAGAGATCCGGGACAGGGGGAAAAATGGCTACACCTTC. Residues: CASSQEIRDRGKNGYTF.

This chain links TRBV6-6 with TRBJ1-1; D uncertain. V was shortened by 0 bases and J by 0 bases, with 5 bases between the two germline ends. Germline CDR1 is MNHNY and CDR2 is SVGAGI (reference sequence). The CDR3 spans 14 residues. CDR3 in amino acids: CASSYSRVNTEAFF. CDR3 coding DNA: TGTGCCAGCAGTTACTCGAGGGTGAACACTGAAGCTTTCTTT.

This clone was seen only once. V usage is TRBV5-6 and J usage is TRBJ2-7, with D possibly being TRBD1 (6 bases). Per the germline V gene, CDR1 is SGHDT and CDR2 is YYEEEE. The CDR3 is made up of 14 amino acids. Trimming removed 1 base at V and 9 bases at J, with 17 bases between. In DNA, the CDR3 is TGTGCCAGCAGCTTGAGGACAGCGGTATCAGGGCAGTACTTC. Protein sequence: CASSLRTAVSGQYF.

As DNA, the CDR3 is TGTGCCAGCAGCCCGACAGCCCTTAACTATGGCTACACCTTC. As protein: CASSPTALNYGYTF. The chain has TRBV7-9 and TRBJ1-2; TRBD1 is a possible D gene (5 bases). V was shortened by 5 bases and J by 1 base, with 11 bases between the two germline ends. Per the germline V gene, CDR1 is SEHNR and CDR2 is FQNEAQ (reference sequence). This CDR3 contains 14 residues.

V usage is TRBV6-1 and J usage is TRBJ2-7; TRBD1 might be the D (6 bases). The V and J ends lost 1 base and 9 bases respectively, with 10 bases between them. This CDR3 spans 12 amino acids. Germline values: CDR1 MNHNS, CDR2 SASEGT. Here the CDR3 reads CASSEVGGTQYF. For the CDR3, the DNA is TGTGCCAGCAGTGAAGTAGGGGGTACGCAGTACTTC.